The next 19 T cell receptor beta chains were all read from a single sample in a study of read filtering for tumor transcriptome and immune sequencing. This library used approximately 0.4 ug RNA and molecular barcoded adaptors spanning alpha/delta and beta/gamma chains. MiXCR, run by TCRdb on the reads, gives a single entry per CDR3 protein. The table includes tens of thousands of distinct CDR3 sequences, approximately 12% detected once. The sample taken for sequencing was a population of CD138-negative cells sorted from bone marrow. The receptor set was obtained from a donor at least 40 years old with multiple myeloma.

This clonotype came up many times. The chain has TRBV4-3 and TRBJ2-1, with a possible D match to TRBD2 (5 bases). V was clipped by 0 bases and J by 0 bases, with 6 bases between them. The germline V gene has CDR1 LGHNA and CDR2 YSLEER. This CDR3 has 15 amino acids. CDR3 nucleotides: TGCGCCAGCAGCCAAGAAGGGAGCTCCTACAATGAGCAGTTCTTC. This gives the protein CASSQEGSSYNEQFF.

The sample holds many counts of this clonotype. V gene TRBV6-6 combines with J gene TRBJ1-1, with D hard to call. V dropped 8 bases and J dropped 7 bases, with 14 bases sitting between them. The germline V gene encodes CDR1 MNHNY and CDR2 SVGAGI (reference sequence). CDR3 length: 12 amino acids. CDR3: CASLQKYYEAFF. CDR3 coding DNA: TGTGCCAGCCTACAGAAGTACTATGAAGCTTTCTTT.

This clonotype was picked up many times. The chain combines TRBV5-1 with TRBJ2-7, with a tentative D call TRBD1 (6 bases). The CDR3 extends over 15 amino acids. CDR1 is SGHRS, CDR2 YFSETQ, per germline. V was shortened by 4 bases and J by 1 base, with 15 bases between the two germline ends. Written as DNA, the CDR3 is TGCGCCAGCAGCCCTGGGGGCTCGCGTTCCTACGAGCAGTACTTC. Translating it yields CASSPGGSRSYEQYF.

This clonotype occurred many times. V gene TRBV6-2 or TRBV6-3 combines with J gene TRBJ2-4, with D unresolved. CDR3 length: 15 residues. Trimming left V 6 bases short and J 0 bases short, with 12 bases between. The germline V gene has CDR1 MNHEY and CDR2 SVGEGT. The CDR3 DNA reads TGTGCCAGCAGCTTGGGCCAATTAGCCAAAAACATTCAGTACTTC. Translated, it gives CASSLGQLAKNIQYF.

This clonotype was observed at least ten times. The chain recombines TRBV7-2 with TRBJ2-5; 10 positions match TRBD2. The CDR3 extends over 18 amino acids. Germline loops: CDR1 SGHTA, CDR2 FQGNSA. Trimming at V came to 0 bases and at J to 4 bases, leaving 11 bases not matched to a gene. The chain's CDR3 is CASSLAVAGGSRSETQYF. Written as DNA, the CDR3 is TGTGCCAGCAGCTTAGCCGTAGCGGGAGGCTCCCGGTCAGAGACCCAGTACTTC. Full variable domain (rest looked up from reference TRBV7-2 and TRBJ2-5): GAGVSQSPSNKVTEKGKDVELRCDPISGHTALYWYRQSLGQGLEFLIYFQGNSAPDKSGLPSDRFSAERTGGSVSTLTIQRTQQEDSAVYLCASSLAVAGGSRSETQYFGPGTRLLVL.

This clonotype was picked up many times. The chain uses TRBV7-2 and TRBJ2-1; D perhaps matches TRBD1 (6 bases). V lost 4 bases to trimming and J lost 5 bases, with 12 bases between them. The germline gives CDR1 SGHTA, CDR2 FQGNSA. CDR3 length equals 14 residues. This CDR3 reads CASSYDRLDNEQFF. CDR3 nucleotides: TGTGCCAGCAGCTATGACAGGTTGGACAATGAGCAGTTCTTC. Based on the CDR3 plus reference TRBV7-2 and TRBJ2-1, the full variable domain is GAGVSQSPSNKVTEKGKDVELRCDPISGHTALYWYRQSLGQGLEFLIYFQGNSAPDKSGLPSDRFSAERTGGSVSTLTIQRTQQEDSAVYLCASSYDRLDNEQFFGPGTRLTVL.

This clonotype was observed at least ten times. The genes are TRBV7-2 and TRBJ2-5, with TRBD2 as a possible D gene (6 bases). The length of the CDR3 is 14 residues. V was pared by 5 bases and J by 5 bases, with 15 bases between. CDR1 SGHTA and CDR2 FQGNSA come from the germline V gene. DNA of the CDR3: TGTGCCAGCAGCCGAGAGTGGGCGGGGGAGACCCAGTACTTC. It codes for CASSREWAGETQYF.

This clonotype was counted ten times or more. This chain links TRBV25-1 with TRBJ1-4; TRBD1 might be the D (6 bases). Per the germline V gene, CDR1 is MGHDK and CDR2 is SYGVNS. The CDR3 sequence is 14 residues long. V lost 1 base to trimming and J lost 8 bases, with 11 bases between them. In nucleotides, the CDR3 is TGTGCCAGCAGTGAATCGACAGGTCGCGAAAAACTGTTTTTT. Its protein product is CASSESTGREKLFF.

This clonotype has a count of ten or more. This chain links TRBV7-2 with TRBJ1-5; no reliable D call. The CDR3 length is 13 residues. Trimming left V 5 bases short and J 3 bases short, with 8 bases between. Germline assignment: CDR1 SGHTA and CDR2 FQGNSA. The DNA of the CDR3 is TGTGCCAGCAGCCTGGACTTCAATCAGCCCCAGCATTTT. Its protein product is CASSLDFNQPQHF.

This chain joins TRBV7-9 and TRBJ2-7; 10 bases align to TRBD2. Germline assignment: CDR1 SEHNR and CDR2 FQNEAQ (reference sequence). The CDR3 is 16 amino acids. V shed 1 base, J shed 6 bases, and the junction held 9 bases outside the gene matches. CDR3 residues: CASSLGLAGVFPEQYF. The CDR3 DNA sequence: TGTGCCAGCAGCTTAGGCCTAGCGGGAGTTTTTCCCGAGCAGTACTTC. Full variable domain (outside the CDR3, taken from reference TRBV7-9 and TRBJ2-7): DTGVSQNPRHKITKRGQNVTFRCDPISEHNRLYWYRQTLGQGPEFLTYFQNEAQLEKSRLLSDRFSAERPKGSFSTLEIQRTEQGDSAMYLCASSLGLAGVFPEQYFGPGTRLTVT.

This clonotype was picked up many times. The chain links TRBV29-1 to TRBJ2-1; D is possibly TRBD2 (6 bases). This CDR3 region has 16 residues. The germline V gene has CDR1 SQVTM and CDR2 ANQGSEA. V was trimmed by 5 bases and J by 0 bases, leaving 17 bases between them. This CDR3 reads CSVQVPSASSYNEQFF. In DNA form, the CDR3 reads TGCAGCGTTCAAGTTCCTAGCGCGAGCTCCTACAATGAGCAGTTCTTC.

This clonotype was counted many times. The chain couples TRBV11-2 to TRBJ2-3; TRBD2 might be the D (5 bases). The V gene's germline CDR1 is SGHAT and CDR2 FQNNGV. With 5 bases removed from V and 9 bases from J, the gap between germline ends came to 12 bases. The CDR3 is made up of 12 amino acids. CDR3 region: CASSPNGRTQYF. In nucleotides, the CDR3 is TGTGCCAGCAGCCCGAATGGGAGAACGCAGTATTTT.

The chain links TRBV5-1 to TRBJ2-1; TRBD2 aligns across 8 bases. The length of the CDR3 is 15 residues. Germline V gene lookup returns CDR1 SGHRS and CDR2 YFSETQ. The V segment lost 4 bases and the J segment 7 bases; nucleotides outside the gene matches: 10. The CDR3 region has the DNA TGCGCCAGCAGCCCGGGACTAGTAGGAGGGAATGAGCAGTTCTTC. This sequence encodes CASSPGLVGGNEQFF.

This clonotype was observed a few times. A much larger clonotype is one base distant, so this may be a read error. CDR3 sequence: CASRAPGKRKSPLHF. The CDR3 DNA sequence: TGTGCCAGCAGAGCGCCCGGGAAAAGGAAGTCACCCCTCCACTTT. The chain employs TRBV27 and TRBJ1-6; D ambiguous. Germline V gene data show CDR1 as MNHEY and CDR2 as SMNVEV (reference sequence). Trimming left V 6 bases short and J 10 bases short, with 19 bases between. CDR3 length equals 15 residues.

Many counts were recorded for this clonotype. At one end, the junction sequence differs from germline, possibly due to a read error. This chain joins TRBV7-9 and TRBJ2-1; D unresolved. Looked up from germline, CDR1 is SEHNR and CDR2 is FQNEAQ (reference sequence). The CDR3 has 14 residues. Written as DNA, the CDR3 is TGTGCCAGCAGCCAAACCCTAGGGAACAATGAGCAGCTCTTC. Protein sequence: CASSQTLGNNEQLF.

This clonotype was recorded at least ten times. This chain uses TRBV2 with TRBJ1-6; D unclear. The CDR3 has 12 residues. The V end lost 0 bases, the J end lost 13 bases, and 7 bases lay between the germline ends. Germline CDR1 SNHLY, CDR2 FYNNEI. CDR3: CASSEAPGPLHF. The DNA of the CDR3 is TGTGCCAGCAGTGAAGCGCCCGGCCCCCTCCACTTT. The full variable domain, completed using reference TRBV2 and TRBJ1-6, is EPEVTQTPSHQVTQMGQEVILRCVPISNHLYFYWYRQILGQKVEFLVSFYNNEISEKSEIFDDQFSVERPDGSNFTLKIRSTKLEDSAMYFCASSEAPGPLHFGNGTRLTVT.

In its sample, this clonotype was seen many times. J is TRBJ1-1 and V is TRBV5-1; D is possibly TRBD1 (5 bases). Trimming cost V 0 bases and J 0 bases, with 9 bases left between them. This CDR3 is 15 amino acids long. Germline V gene sequence: CDR1 SGHRS, CDR2 YFSETQ. The chain's CDR3 is CASSLVGAVNTEAFF. DNA of the CDR3: TGCGCCAGCAGCTTGGTAGGGGCGGTGAACACTGAAGCTTTCTTT.

Of note for this clonotype: It may be a read error: a sequence one base away is much more abundant. The chain links TRBV19 to TRBJ1-5; 8 bases are shared with TRBD1. The CDR3 length is 13 residues. Germline values: CDR1 LNHDA, CDR2 SQIVND (reference sequence). The chain's CDR3 is CTSSASGGQPQHF. In nucleotides, the CDR3 is TGTACCAGTAGTGCATCAGGGGGCCAGCCCCAGCATTTT.

This clonotype occurred many times. A single base separates this from a much larger clone, so it may be a read error. The conserved final phenylalanine or tryptophan is absent from the CDR3, which likely points to a read error. The rearrangement links TRBV29-1 to TRBJ1-2, with D perhaps matching TRBD1 (5 bases). This CDR3 has 12 residues. The ends were cut back, 7 bases at V and 5 bases at J, with 14 bases in the middle. Germline CDR1 and CDR2: SQVTM and ANQGSEA. In DNA form, the CDR3 reads TGCAGCGCTGGGGCGGAACAATATGGCTACACCCTC. It is translated as CSAGAEQYGYTL.